This is a list of T cell receptor beta chains from one sample in a study of graft-versus-host responses after intestinal transplantation. Here immunoSEQ multiplex PCR was the method, and the copy in TCRdb shows in-frame clones only, minus some. Here the sample spans 50,000 to 75,000 clones, almost 95% being singletons. Their specific antigens are unknown. This specimen was unstimulated CD4+ T cells sorted from spleen or lymph node cells, taken before transplant. All receptors derive from a human donor who was the organ donor for an intestinal transplant. The CDR3 runs from the conserved cysteine through the conserved F or W. D genes are given only for firm matches.

j_call d_call v_call cdr3_aa cdr3_nt
TRBJ2-3 . TRBV7-2 CASSSHTDTQYF TGTGCCAGCAGCTCCCACACAGATACGCAGTATTTT
TRBJ2-3 . TRBV25-1 CASSSHRGGRRDTQYF TGTGCCAGCAGTTCCCATAGGGGGGGTCGAAGAGATACGCAGTATTTT
TRBJ2-7 TRBD2 TRBV15 CATSRRLAGGYEQYF TGTGCCACCAGCAGAAGACTAGCGGGGGGCTACGAGCAGTACTTC
TRBJ2-7 TRBD1 TRBV7-9 CASSLAGQGARRSYEQYF TGTGCCAGCAGCTTAGCCGGACAGGGGGCGCGGAGGTCATACGAGCAGTACTTC
TRBJ2-2 . TRBV4-2 CASSPWTANTGELFF TGTGCCAGCAGCCCATGGACAGCGAACACCGGGGAGCTGTTTTTT
TRBJ2-3 TRBD2 TRBV6-4 CASSDSRTRGDTQYF TGTGCCAGCAGTGACTCTCGGACTAGAGGGGATACGCAGTATTTT
TRBJ2-2 TRBD1 TRBV2 CASSARTGGAGELFF TGTGCCAGCAGTGCCCGGACAGGGGGCGCCGGGGAGCTGTTTTTT
TRBJ1-6 TRBD1 TRBV9 CASSNRDSNSPLHF TGTGCCAGCAGTAACCGGGACAGCAATTCACCCCTCCACTTT
TRBJ2-5 . TRBV14 CASSQGGQWGQETQYF TGTGCCAGCAGCCAGGGTGGACAATGGGGGCAAGAGACCCAGTACTTC
TRBJ2-5 TRBD1 TRBV9 CASSVLGGLQETQYF TGTGCCAGCAGCGTATTAGGGGGCCTACAAGAGACCCAGTACTTC
TRBJ2-5 . TRBV5-6 CASSPLARETQYF TGTGCCAGCAGCCCCCTTGCGCGGGAGACCCAGTACTTC
TRBJ2-1 . TRBV11-3 CASSSGGSYNEQFF TGTGCCAGCAGCTCTGGGGGATCCTACAATGAGCAGTTCTTC
TRBJ2-1 TRBD2 TRBV7-3 CASSLGTSGANEQFF TGTGCCAGCAGCTTAGGGACTAGCGGGGCCAATGAGCAGTTCTTC
TRBJ2-7 TRBD2 TRBV7-7 CASSSPGTTSGGLGYEQYF TGTGCTAGCAGCTCCCCGGGAACTACTAGCGGGGGTTTGGGGTACGAGCAGTACTTC
TRBJ1-2 . TRBV4-2 CASSRAGDEYGYTF TGTGCCAGCAGCCGAGCCGGGGACGAGTATGGCTACACCTTC
TRBJ2-7 TRBD1 TRBV2 CASSEGTGAPEQYF TGTGCCAGCAGTGAAGGGACAGGTGCCCCCGAGCAGTACTTC